These T cell receptor beta chains were read from a single sample in a study of T-cell memory formation after mild COVID-19. Each CDR3 protein is one row after TCRdb ran MiXCR on the 5' RACE reads. The sample consists of tens of thousands of distinct CDR3 sequences, approximately 15% of them appearing once. Sequenced input: PBMCs or a T cell subset sorted from them (not recorded which). The receptor source for this set is an adult woman who had mild COVID-19 (a few samples of this study predate the infection). Cell type and time point are not known. The CDR3 runs from the conserved cysteine through the conserved F or W. The D gene is left open where the match is weak. For some rows the clone size is stated as once, few or many, or as a class when expanded; others skip it.

D gene,V gene,clone size,J gene,CDR3 DNA,CDR3 protein
TRBD2,TRBV6-5,NA,TRBJ2-1,TGTGCCAGCAGTCCCCACCCGGGGATAGCGGGAGGGTTAAATGAGCAGTTCTTC,CASSPHPGIAGGLNEQFF
TRBD2,TRBV7-3,NA,TRBJ2-1,TGTGCCAGCAGCTTGGGGACTAGCGGACCCTCTGAGCAGTTCTTC,CASSLGTSGPSEQFF
TRBD2,TRBV20-1,NA,TRBJ2-7,TGCAGTGCTAGAGTGGCGGGAGGGTCTTCCTACGAGCAGTACTTC,CSARVAGGSSYEQYF
NA,TRBV6-5,few,TRBJ2-3,TGTGCCAGCAGTTACTCGCTGGGCGGGGTCACAGATACGCAGTATTTT,CASSYSLGGVTDTQYF
TRBD1,TRBV12-3/TRBV12-4,few,TRBJ2-3,TGTGCCAGCAGTTGGACAGGGCCCACAGATACGCAGTATTTT,CASSWTGPTDTQYF
NA,TRBV12-3/TRBV12-4,few,TRBJ2-3,TGTGCCAGCAGTTTATCCAGGGTGGGAAATACGCAGTATTTT,CASSLSRVGNTQYF
NA,TRBV12-3/TRBV12-4,few,TRBJ2-1,TGTGCCAGCAGCTCGGGCGTCGATGAGCAGTTCTTC,CASSSGVDEQFF
NA,TRBV12-3/TRBV12-4,few,TRBJ2-7,TGTGCCAGCAGTCCCCTGGACTATAAGACTGGCCAGCTCTACGAGCAGTACTTC,CASSPLDYKTGQLYEQYF
TRBD1,TRBV9,few,TRBJ2-7,TGTGCCAGCAGCGAAGGGACAGGATTGGCGTACGAGCAGTACTTC,CASSEGTGLAYEQYF
NA,TRBV6-5,few,TRBJ1-5,TGTGCCAGCAGTAACCAGGGGAACAATCAGCCCCAGCATTTT,CASSNQGNNQPQHF
TRBD1,TRBV7-9,NA,TRBJ2-1,TGTGCCAGCAGCTTAGGAACAGGGGTCGATGAGCAGTTCTTC,CASSLGTGVDEQFF
TRBD2,TRBV7-9,NA,TRBJ2-5,TGTGCCAGCAGCCCTCGGGAGGGAGAGACCCAGTACTTC,CASSPREGETQYF